This T cell receptor (beta chain) derives from a study of technical replicates of blood from four donors (dated by TCRdb to 2016 to 2017). Library prep was done by the immunoSEQ multiplex PCR assay. TCRdb stores this immuneACCESS table with in-frame sequences only. Part of the clones is absent; in the studies checked, under half of the shortfall reflects unresolved V genes, and no reason is known for the rest. Counted in this sample were over 85,000 clones; almost 97% of them appeared once. The ten largest clonotypes hold 0.36% of the sample. V loses 4 bases at its end and J loses 2 bases; junction bases beyond the gene matches: 2. CDR1 MRHNA and CDR2 SNTAGT are derived from the germline V gene. From cysteine to phenylalanine, the CDR3 is 15 amino acids long. Kept here is only the CDR3 DNA, which spans 45 bases and is read in frame from base 1. The table lists this clone with a count of one. Its recognized antigen is unknown. Base qualities are not recorded, but no much larger clone differs from it by a single base.

The source material was T cells isolated from PBMCs. The V and J genes are TRBV6-4 and TRBJ2-1, with 10 bases aligning to TRBD2. This clonotype was sampled from a human donor in good health. The CDR3 protein: CASSVLAGAYNEQFF. The DNA reads TGTGCCAGCAGTGTGCTAGCGGGAGCCTACAATGAGCAGTTCTTC.